One sample yielded the 27 T cell receptor beta chains listed below, sequenced in a study of blood T cell repertoires in COVID-19. Sequenced by immunoSEQ multiplex PCR; TCRdb stores in-frame clones only, minus some. The data show approximately 160,000 clones, roughly 84% seen once. Sample: peripheral blood. These receptors were taken from a woman older than 75 with active or convalescent COVID-19.

The chain joins TRBV19 to TRBJ1-2, with D possibly being TRBD1 (6 bases). The CDR3 extends over 16 amino acids. Trimming took 5 bases from V and 4 from J, leaving 20 bases between them. Germline V gene lookup returns CDR1 LNHDA and CDR2 SQIVND (reference sequence). DNA for the CDR3: TGTGCCAGTAGTCTCGCGGCAGGGGCGCTTCTCTATGGCTACACCTTC. Protein product: CASSLAAGALLYGYTF.

This rearrangement joins TRBV19 to TRBJ2-2, with D maybe TRBD1 (6 bases). The length of the CDR3 is 15 residues. V lost 0 bases and J lost 5, with 10 bases in between. Germline assignment: CDR1 LNHDA and CDR2 SQIVND (reference sequence). The CDR3 sequence is CASSIEETGTGELFF. CDR3 bases: TGTGCCAGTAGTATAGAAGAGACAGGAACCGGGGAGCTGTTTTTT.

To note about this clone: The sample carries other DNA sequences with the same CDR3. The V and J genes are TRBV19 and TRBJ2-2, with TRBD1 matching over 7 bases. With 6 bases clipped from V and 2 bases from J, the junction kept 3 bases outside the gene matches. Germline-derived CDR1 and CDR2 are LNHDA and SQIVND (reference sequence). This CDR3 has 14 amino acids. CDR3 region: CASSRQGNTGELFF. CDR3 DNA sequence: TGTGCCAGTAGCAGACAGGGTAACACCGGGGAGCTGTTTTTT. Complete variable domain (other parts from reference TRBV19 and TRBJ2-2): DGGITQSPKYLFRKEGQNVTLSCEQNLNHDAMYWYRQDPGQGLRLIYYSQIVNDFQKGDIAEGYSVSREKKESFPLTVTSAQKNPTAFYLCASSRQGNTGELFFGEGSRLTVL.

The chain recombines TRBV6-5 with TRBJ1-1; D gene uncertain. The CDR3 runs to 16 residues. V lost 0 bases to trimming and J lost 1 base, with 12 bases between them. Germline lookup yields CDR1 MNHEY and CDR2 SVGAGI. As DNA, the CDR3 is TGTGCCAGCAGTTACTCGAACGCCCGGGGGAACACTGAAGCTTTCTTT. This codes for CASSYSNARGNTEAFF.

The rearrangement joins TRBV3-1 (or the pseudogene TRBV3-2) to TRBJ1-3; D uncertain. Germline CDR1 is LGHDT and CDR2 is YNNKEL (reference sequence). This CDR3 is built from 14 residues. Trimming pared 0 bases from V and 0 bases from J, leaving 3 bases between. The CDR3 DNA reads TGTGCCAGCAGCCAAGATAGCTCTGGAAACACCATATATTTT. This gives the protein CASSQDSSGNTIYF.

V and J are TRBV11-3 and TRBJ2-5; 8 bases align to TRBD1. V lost 0 bases to trimming and J lost 2 bases; unmatched junction nucleotides: 8. This CDR3 has 17 residues. Germline CDR1 SGHNT, CDR2 YENEEA. This CDR3 is CASSLESRDRIQETQYF. The CDR3 coding sequence is TGTGCCAGCAGCTTAGAATCCCGGGACAGGATTCAAGAGACCCAGTACTTC.

The chain employs TRBV30 and TRBJ1-1, with a possible D match to TRBD1 (5 bases). There are 12 residues in the CDR3. V lost 3 bases to trimming and J lost 10 bases, with 15 bases between them. Germline V lookup: CDR1 GTSNPN, CDR2 SVGIG (reference sequence). The CDR3 nucleotides are TGTGCCTGGAGCACGGACGTCGGGGGAGCTTTCTTT. This encodes CAWSTDVGGAFF.

V gene TRBV9 combines with J gene TRBJ1-1, with 8 positions matching TRBD1. The CDR3 loop spans 14 amino acids. CDR1 is SGDLS, CDR2 YYNGEE, per germline. Losses at the gene ends were 0 bases for V and 4 bases for J; bases not matched to a gene: 2. The CDR3 is CASSVDDRGTEAFF. As DNA, the CDR3 is TGTGCCAGCAGCGTAGACGACAGGGGCACTGAAGCTTTCTTT.

The chain combines TRBV3-1 (or the pseudogene TRBV3-2) with TRBJ1-2, with TRBD1 identical over 9 bases. The V gene's germline CDR1 is LGHDT and CDR2 YNNKEL (reference sequence). V lost 6 bases, J lost 1 base, and 6 bases stayed unmatched. The CDR3 length is 15 residues. The CDR3 DNA follows: TGTGCCAGCAGACCCGGACAGGGGAATAACTATGGCTACACCTTC. The encoded protein is CASRPGQGNNYGYTF.

This clone has only a few counts. Different DNA sequences within this sample yield the same CDR3. The J gene is TRBJ2-1, the V gene TRBV5-1, with 9 bases matching TRBD1. V shed 0 bases, J shed 7 bases, and the junction held 5 bases outside the gene matches. Germline V gene lookup returns CDR1 SGHRS and CDR2 YFSETQ. The CDR3 covers 15 residues. CDR3 bases: TGCGCCAGCAGCTTGGGGGACAGGGAGAGGAATGAGCAGTTCTTC. It yields the protein CASSLGDRERNEQFF.

This chain uses TRBV7-9 with TRBJ2-7; D unresolved. The germline V gene has CDR1 SEHNR and CDR2 FQNEAQ (reference sequence). The V end was cut by 7 bases, the J end by 2 bases, with 6 bases between. The CDR3 runs to 11 residues. The CDR3 loop reads CASTLTYEQYF. In nucleotides, the CDR3 is TGTGCCAGCACCCTTACCTACGAGCAGTACTTC.

J is TRBJ1-1 and V is TRBV16; D unresolved. The CDR3 runs 12 residues. V was shortened by 0 bases and J by 7 bases, with 6 bases between the two germline ends. Germline CDR1 and CDR2: KGHSY and FQNENV. CDR3 protein: CASSQSGGEAFF. The DNA of the CDR3 is TGTGCCAGCAGCCAATCTGGCGGTGAAGCTTTCTTT.

This clone was detected only once. The gene calls are TRBV18 and TRBJ1-1; TRBD1 agrees at 8 bases. The CDR3 has 13 residues. The J segment lost 5 bases and the V segment lost 4 bases, leaving 3 bases of the junction unmatched. Germline CDR1 reads KGHSH; CDR2 reads LQKENI. The CDR3 region is CASSLGTGTEAFF. The CDR3 coding sequence is TGTGCCAGCTCACTCGGGACAGGAACTGAAGCTTTCTTT.

The chain uses TRBV7-2 and TRBJ1-4; no reliable D call. Trimming took off 4 bases at V and 8 bases at J, with 14 bases between the two ends. This CDR3 contains 14 residues. Germline V gene lookup returns CDR1 SGHTA and CDR2 FQGNSA. CDR3 amino acids: CASSWGREEEKLFF. Written as DNA, the CDR3 is TGTGCCAGCAGCTGGGGAAGGGAGGAGGAAAAACTGTTTTTT. The complete variable domain, with remaining parts taken from reference TRBV7-2 and TRBJ1-4, reads GAGVSQSPSNKVTEKGKDVELRCDPISGHTALYWYRQSLGQGLEFLIYFQGNSAPDKSGLPSDRFSAERTGGSVSTLTIQRTQQEDSAVYLCASSWGREEEKLFFGSGTQLSVL.

The genes are TRBV13 and TRBJ2-5, with 12 bases lining up with TRBD2. The trim removed 4 bases at V and 0 bases at J, leaving 9 bases unmatched. The CDR3 runs to 18 residues. The germline V gene encodes CDR1 PRHDT and CDR2 FYEKMQ (reference sequence). As DNA, the CDR3 is TGTGCCAGCAGCTCCTCGACTAGCGGGGGCTTGTACCAAGAGACCCAGTACTTC. Translation gives CASSSSTSGGLYQETQYF.

The J gene is TRBJ2-5, the V gene TRBV30; perhaps TRBD2 as D (6 bases). Deletions cut 1 base from V and 5 bases from J, with 14 bases between. The germline V gene encodes CDR1 GTSNPN and CDR2 SVGIG (reference sequence). CDR3 length: 14 amino acids. This CDR3 reads CAWSATRAGETQYF. In nucleotides, the CDR3 is TGTGCCTGGAGTGCGACTAGGGCGGGGGAGACCCAGTACTTC.

In this sample, this clone turned up a few times. V and J are TRBV14 and TRBJ1-3, with D maybe TRBD1 (6 bases). The CDR3 consists of 16 residues. The ends were cut back, 2 bases at V and 3 bases at J, with 14 bases in the middle. The germline gives CDR1 SGHDN, CDR2 FVKESK. As DNA, the CDR3 is TGTGCCAGCAGCCAACCCCAGGGGAGTTTTGGAAACACCATATATTTT. It encodes CASSQPQGSFGNTIYF.

The chain recombines TRBV7-2 with TRBJ1-3; TRBD1 is a possible D gene (5 bases). The CDR3 spans 15 residues. The germline V and J ends were trimmed by 5 bases and 1 base, with 12 bases remaining between them. Looked up from germline, CDR1 is SGHTA and CDR2 is FQGNSA. CDR3 DNA sequence: TGTGCCAGCAGCATCCCCAGGGCATCTGGAAACACCATATATTTT. It specifies CASSIPRASGNTIYF.

J is TRBJ1-2 and V is TRBV13; 9 positions agree with TRBD1. Germline V gene data show CDR1 as PRHDT and CDR2 as FYEKMQ (reference sequence). CDR3 length equals 15 residues. Trimming at V came to 5 bases and at J to 4 bases, leaving 8 bases not matched to a gene. The CDR3 DNA reads TGTGCCAGCAGCCCGGACAGGGGTTTAGGCTATGGCTACACCTTC. Its protein is CASSPDRGLGYGYTF.

This chain uses TRBV5-6 with TRBJ2-7, with a weak D call TRBD1 (5 bases). Germline lookup yields CDR1 SGHDT and CDR2 YYEEEE. V lost 4 bases to trimming and J lost 0 bases, with 11 bases between them. This CDR3 region has 14 residues. CDR3 residues: CASSQDSSSYEQYF. The CDR3 nucleotides read TGTGCCAGCAGCCAAGACAGCAGCTCCTACGAGCAGTACTTC. The full variable domain, with the rest looked up from reference TRBV5-6 and TRBJ2-7, is DAGVTQSPTHLIKTRGQQVTLRCSPKSGHDTVSWYQQALGQGPQFIFQYYEEEERQRGNFPDRFSGHQFPNYSSELNVNALLLGDSALYLCASSQDSSSYEQYFGPGTRLTVT.

The chain links TRBV6-5 to TRBJ2-7; a weak D match, TRBD2 (5 bases). Germline V gene lookup returns CDR1 MNHEY and CDR2 SVGAGI. V dropped 7 bases and J dropped 1 base, with 17 bases sitting between them. This CDR3 comprises 15 residues. The CDR3 sequence is CASTSAGVGSYEQYF. The CDR3 region has the DNA TGTGCCAGCACTTCCGCCGGGGTAGGTTCCTACGAGCAGTACTTC.

In nucleotides, the CDR3 is TGTGCCAGCAGCGCGGGACGGGGAAACACCATATATTTT. Residues: CASSAGRGNTIYF. The chain combines TRBV5-4 with TRBJ1-3; TRBD1 might be the D (5 bases). This CDR3 contains 13 residues. CDR1 and CDR2 (germline): SGHNT, YYREEE (reference sequence). Trimming left V 4 bases short and J 4 bases short, with 9 bases between.

J is TRBJ1-5 and V is TRBV6-5; TRBD1 is a possible D gene (5 bases). The CDR3 runs to 14 residues. V lost 6 bases and J lost 4, with 13 bases in between. Per the germline V gene, CDR1 is MNHEY and CDR2 is SVGAGI. The DNA for the CDR3 is TGTGCCAGCAGAAGGGACGGGGGGAATCAGCCCCAGCATTTT. Encoded protein: CASRRDGGNQPQHF.

This chain connects TRBV9 to TRBJ2-1; 13 nucleotides align to TRBD2. Germline values: CDR1 SGDLS, CDR2 YYNGEE. V gave up 1 base and J gave up 0 bases; unmatched junction bases: 10. The CDR3 contains 20 residues. The CDR3 loop is CASSVSRLAGGLSSYNEQFF. The CDR3 DNA reads as TGTGCCAGCAGCGTATCCCGACTAGCGGGGGGTCTCAGCTCCTACAATGAGCAGTTCTTC.

The genes are TRBV5-1 and TRBJ1-4, with TRBD1 identical over 7 bases. Losses at the gene ends were 0 bases for V and 5 bases for J; bases not matched to a gene: 4. Germline values: CDR1 SGHRS, CDR2 YFSETQ. This CDR3 contains 15 residues. The CDR3 region is CASSLGQGLNEKLFF. The CDR3 coding sequence is TGCGCCAGCAGCTTGGGACAGGGTCTGAATGAAAAACTGTTTTTT.

The chain joins TRBV3-1 (or the pseudogene TRBV3-2) to TRBJ1-3; maybe TRBD1 (6 bases). CDR3 length: 16 residues. V was cut by 0 bases and J by 0 bases, with 9 bases left in between. CDR1 is LGHDT, CDR2 YNNKEL, per germline (reference sequence). The CDR3 protein is CASSQEGQNSGNTIYF. For the CDR3, the DNA is TGTGCCAGCAGCCAAGAAGGACAGAACTCTGGAAACACCATATATTTT.

The CDR3 region is CASSPTGNYGYTF. The CDR3, as DNA: TGTGCCAGCAGTCCTACAGGAAACTATGGCTACACCTTC. This chain connects TRBV6-6 to TRBJ1-2, with D perhaps TRBD1 (5 bases). The CDR3 sequence is 13 residues long. The V gene lost 5 bases and the J gene lost 2 bases, with 9 bases spanning the gap. Germline V lookup: CDR1 MNHNY, CDR2 SVGAGI (reference sequence).